The TCR beta chain described here comes from a study of post-analysis software for immune sequencing data (dated by TCRdb to between 2014 and 2017). About the investigation overall: Recorded disease courses included relapsing-remitting, secondary progressive and progressive-relapsing multiple sclerosis, with some patients lacking subtype annotation. Patient repertoires were compared against roughly 10 previously published healthy control repertoires from donors aged roughly 6 to 27 years. A subset of samples was prepared in parallel using single-end sample barcoding, then pooled and co-amplified after Illumina adapter ligation. The research as a whole found: The control group was slightly older than the multiple sclerosis patient group. When samples were clustered directly using the F measure, samples prepared in the same batch co-clustered strongly, which prompted a batch-effect correction. Patients showed significantly higher frequencies than controls for roughly five TRBV segments, among them TRBV5-6, TRBV5-1 and TRBV20-1. Significantly lower normalized Chao1 diversity was found in multiple sclerosis patients than in controls, suggesting substantial peripheral T-cell clonal expansion.

The CDR3, cysteine through phenylalanine, is 13 amino acids long. The sequence is cut down to CDR3 DNA, 39 bases in frame from base 1. Reading the germline V gene gives CDR1 SQVTM and CDR2 ANQGSEA. Relative to germline, V is missing 6 bases and J is missing 8 bases, with 5 bases of the junction outside any gene match. To demonstrate the VDJtools post-analysis software, TCR beta repertoires were profiled from the peripheral blood of more than 10 young patients with multiple sclerosis. Multiple sclerosis patients were children and adolescents aged about 6 to 15 years. This clonotype was counted once. The antigen it binds to is not known. The sample holds no much larger clone one base away, and base qualities are not on file. Library prep was done by PCR. This sample was sequenced with an Illumina HiSeq 2500. Unique molecular identifiers were incorporated into TCR beta cDNA libraries to reduce PCR and sequencing biases. Every 1 to 10 million input T cells yielded around 500,000 cDNA molecules, meaning each molecule approximated one T cell. The patient libraries were prepared and sequenced with the same protocol used for the earlier healthy control dataset. Within a given batch, samples were prepared together, multiplexed and sequenced on the same HiSeq lane. The authors processed their data as follows. Raw barcoded reads were processed with MIGEC, discarding single-read molecular identifier groups before consensus assembly and CDR3 extraction. Clonotype tables were post-analysed with VDJtools, and diversity was normalized by down-sampling all datasets to the smallest sample size. To correct batch-related cross-sample contamination, repertoire overlap clustering matched CDR3 amino acid sequences but not nucleotide sequences. TCRdb handled the public reads itself, with Q25 trimming in fastp and clone calling in MiXCR, and kept productive beta chains. Entries that share a CDR3 protein sequence are merged under the most common genes and DNA. For this entry, the V and J calls and clone size follow TCRdb and not the study's own pipeline. The sample table lists hundreds of thousands of distinct CDR3 sequences, roughly 45% of them with a count of one. Around an eighth of the sample goes to the ten largest clones.

The sequence was obtained from a girl aged 5-17 years with multiple sclerosis. The sequenced material came from blood. The rearranged chain carries TRBV29-1 and TRBJ2-1, and 12 junction bases match TRBD2. The encoded CDR3 is CSVRTSGKYEQFF. The DNA sequence is as follows: TGCAGCGTAAGGACTAGCGGGAAATATGAGCAGTTCTTC.